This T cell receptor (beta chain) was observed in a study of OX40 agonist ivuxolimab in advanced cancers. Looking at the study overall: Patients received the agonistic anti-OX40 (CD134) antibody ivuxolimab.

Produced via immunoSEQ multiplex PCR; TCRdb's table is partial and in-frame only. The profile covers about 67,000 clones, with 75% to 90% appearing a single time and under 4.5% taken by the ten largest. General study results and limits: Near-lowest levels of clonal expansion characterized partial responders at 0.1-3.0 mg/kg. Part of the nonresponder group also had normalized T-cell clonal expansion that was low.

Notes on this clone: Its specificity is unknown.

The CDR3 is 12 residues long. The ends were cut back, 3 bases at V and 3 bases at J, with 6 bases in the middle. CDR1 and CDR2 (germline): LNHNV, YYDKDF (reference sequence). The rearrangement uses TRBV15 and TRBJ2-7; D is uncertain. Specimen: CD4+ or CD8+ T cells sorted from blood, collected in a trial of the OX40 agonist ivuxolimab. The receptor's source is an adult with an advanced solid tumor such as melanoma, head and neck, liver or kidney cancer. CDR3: CATSRDGYEQYF. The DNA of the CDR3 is TGTGCCACCAGCAGGGACGGCTACGAGCAGTACTTC.